The sequence of this T cell receptor beta chain was determined in a study of blood T cell repertoires in COVID-19. The study drew participants aged about 18 to 89 years from around 24 US areas. Donors were grouped by their self-reported clinical history. Within 2 weeks before study entry, exposed participants met a COVID-19 case. Original data processing: Cell counts per sample came from amplifying reference gene primers. TCRdb keeps only in-frame clones here, not all; method: immunoSEQ multiplex PCR. For V, J and clone size, that table is used; D and trimming come from the DNA. There are approximately 150,000 clones in the sample; approximately 88% occur only once, and roughly 5.6% lies in the top ten. This clone was detected only a few times. The receptor comes from a man aged 70 or older who had been exposed to COVID-19. Sequencing input: PBMCs or T cells enriched from blood (not recorded which).

The CDR3 protein is CSVEKGVETQYF. For the CDR3, the DNA is TGCAGCGTTGAAAAGGGAGTTGAGACCCAGTACTTC. This rearrangement joins TRBV29-1 to TRBJ2-5; the D gene is possibly TRBD2 (5 bases). Trimming took 2 bases from V and 5 from J, leaving 9 bases between them. The CDR3 runs 12 residues. Germline V gene lookup returns CDR1 SQVTM and CDR2 ANQGSEA.